The entry below describes one TCR beta chain. Its antigen is not known. The sample originates from a study of regulatory T cells in long-lasting Graves disease. Study-wide findings and caveats: Those with persistent Graves' had less TCR diversity than newly diagnosed patients. Persistent cases favored TRBV28, TRBJ1-2 and TRBJ2-5.

Looked up from germline, CDR1 is DFQATT and CDR2 is SNEGSKA (reference sequence). V shed 7 bases and J 0 bases; nucleotides not matched to a gene: 2. This CDR3 comprises 13 residues. Time point meaning: newly diagnosed GD, antithyroid drugs for less than 3 months. Extracted PBMC RNA gave rise to the TCR library. CDR3 regions were amplified by Arm-PCR using iRepertoire HTBI primers to build TCR beta libraries. TCRdb ran MiXCR on the multiplex PCR reads and lists one entry per CDR3 protein. There are 200,000 to 250,000 distinct CDR3 sequences in the sample; approximately 20% occur only once, and approximately 20% lies in the top ten.

The sequence was collected from a female donor with Graves disease. Sample: peripheral blood mononuclear cells (PBMCs), taken at new diagnosis, from a patient treated with antithyroid drugs. The J gene is TRBJ2-4, the V gene TRBV20-1, with 8 positions matching TRBD2. The CDR3 here is CSVAGIAKNIQYF. The CDR3 region has the DNA TGCAGTGTAGCGGGAATAGCCAAAAACATTCAGTACTTC.